These 18 T cell receptor beta chains were sequenced from one sample in a study of human T cells and chemical hapten exposure. Each CDR3 protein gets one entry after TCRdb re-called the RACE reads with MiXCR. The table records hundreds of thousands of distinct CDR3 sequences, roughly 6.3% of them present only once. Stated time point: patch test 2, 6 weeks after DPC sensitization. Treatment meaning: therapeutic diphenylcyclopropenone sensitization with weekly scalp DPC. The material sequenced was whole blood, taken in connection with sensitization to the hapten diphenylcyclopropenone (DPC). Every receptor here comes from a woman aged 18-29 years with alopecia areata. Some clones in this sample may be carry-over from other donors' samples.

This clonotype was detected ten times or more. The chain couples TRBV6-6 to TRBJ2-4; no reliable D call. CDR1 is MNHNY and CDR2 is SVGAGI in the germline V gene (reference sequence). Trimming left V 0 bases short and J 1 base short, with 13 bases between. The CDR3 runs to 17 residues. The CDR3 reads CASSYSMIGSAKNIQYF. Here the CDR3 DNA reads TGTGCCAGCAGTTACTCGATGATAGGATCGGCCAAAAACATTCAGTACTTC.

The chain joins TRBV20-1 to TRBJ2-3; no clear D. The CDR3 is 16 amino acids. Trimming shortened V by 1 base and J by 0 bases, and 14 bases separated the two germline ends. CDR1 is DFQATT, CDR2 SNEGSKA, per germline (reference sequence). For the CDR3, the DNA is TGCAGTGCTAGAGTTTCTAGGACCCCCAGCACAGATACGCAGTATTTT. This sequence encodes CSARVSRTPSTDTQYF.

The chain combines TRBV9 with TRBJ2-3; 9 nucleotides agree with TRBD2. The CDR3 covers 16 residues. In germline, CDR1 is SGDLS, CDR2 YYNGEE. With 2 bases clipped from V and 4 bases from J, the junction kept 8 bases outside the gene matches. CDR3 in amino acids: CASSVTAGGRSDTQYF. The CDR3, as DNA: TGTGCCAGCAGCGTCACAGCGGGGGGCAGATCAGATACGCAGTATTTT. Full variable domain (rest looked up from reference TRBV9 and TRBJ2-3): DSGVTQTPKHLITATGQRVTLRCSPRSGDLSVYWYQQSLDQGLQFLIQYYNGEERAKGNILERFSAQQFPDLHSELNLSSLELGDSALYFCASSVTAGGRSDTQYFGPGTRLTVL.

The table lists this clonotype with a few counts. This rearrangement joins TRBV3-1 to TRBJ1-6; D gene unclear. Trimming left V 5 bases short and J 0 bases short, with 11 bases between. Germline V CDR1 and CDR2: LGHDT, YNNKEL (reference sequence). CDR3 length equals 16 residues. CDR3 in amino acids: CASSSLLSSYNSPLHF. The CDR3 nucleotides are TGTGCCAGCAGCTCTTTGTTGAGCTCCTATAATTCACCCCTCCACTTT.

The sample holds many counts of this clonotype. The V call is TRBV7-6, the J call TRBJ1-4, with 7 positions matching TRBD1. Trimming at V came to 5 bases and at J to 1 base, leaving 4 bases not matched to a gene. The CDR3 has 15 residues. Per germline, CDR1 SGHVS and CDR2 FNYEAQ. The CDR3 sequence is CASSPRTGTNEKLFF. The DNA for the CDR3 is TGTGCCAGCAGCCCGAGGACAGGAACTAATGAAAAACTGTTTTTT. Supplemented by reference TRBV7-6 and TRBJ1-4, the full variable domain reads GAGVSQSPRYKVTKRGQDVALRCDPISGHVSLYWYRQALGQGPEFLTYFNYEAQQDKSGLPNDRFSAERPEGSISTLTIQRTEQRDSAMYRCASSPRTGTNEKLFFGSGTQLSVL.

The table lists this clonotype with many counts. This chain links TRBV28 with TRBJ2-1, with 9 bases fitting TRBD2. V dropped 5 bases and J dropped 0; count of bases not matched to a gene: 5. This CDR3 spans 16 amino acids. The germline CDR1 and CDR2 sequences are MDHEN and SYDVKM. The CDR3 sequence is CASSLPAGGSYNEQFF. DNA of the CDR3: TGTGCCAGCAGTCTTCCAGCGGGGGGCTCCTACAATGAGCAGTTCTTC.

This clonotype was seen a handful of times. The CDR3 bases are TGTGCCAGCAGCCAAGATAGGGCGGCAGGGGATAGGTCCGGGGAGCTGTTTTTT. This translates into CASSQDRAAGDRSGELFF. The V call is TRBV4-2, the J call TRBJ2-2; maybe TRBD1 (6 bases). The germline V gene encodes CDR1 LGHNA and CDR2 YNFKEQ. V was clipped by 0 bases and J by 6 bases, with 20 bases between them. The CDR3 runs to 18 residues.

This clonotype has more than one count but fewer than ten. This rearrangement joins TRBV9 to TRBJ1-4; possible D gene TRBD1, 5 bases. CDR1 and CDR2 (germline): SGDLS, YYNGEE. CDR3 size: 14 residues. V lost 4 bases and J 7 bases, leaving 14 bases between the germline ends. CDR3 sequence (DNA): TGTGCCAGCAGCCGGGACTCTAATGGTGAAAAACTGTTTTTT. Protein product: CASSRDSNGEKLFF.

This clonotype was detected only once. This chain connects TRBV9 to TRBJ2-5, with TRBD2 matching over 15 bases. The CDR3 runs 17 residues. V lost 3 bases, J lost 5 bases, and 8 bases stayed unmatched. Germline V lookup: CDR1 SGDLS, CDR2 YYNGEE. CDR3 in DNA: TGTGCCAGCAGCGAGGGGACTAGCGGGGGGACCGCGGAGACCCAGTACTTC. Residues: CASSEGTSGGTAETQYF.

This clonotype was detected ten times or more. The chain joins TRBV6-4 to TRBJ2-6; tentative D call: TRBD2 (6 bases). The germline V and J ends were trimmed by 3 bases and 2 bases, with 8 bases remaining between them. The CDR3 extends over 15 amino acids. Germline values: CDR1 MRHNA, CDR2 SNTAGT. The CDR3 DNA reads TGTGCCAGCAGTGAAGGCGGGACTGGGGCCAACGTCCTGACTTTC. Protein: CASSEGGTGANVLTF.

The rearrangement uses TRBV7-2 and TRBJ1-4; a possible D gene is TRBD1 (5 bases). Trimming removed 2 bases at V and 11 bases at J, with 9 bases between. Looked up from germline, CDR1 is SGHTA and CDR2 is FQGNSA. The CDR3 contains 12 residues. The CDR3 DNA sequence: TGTGCCAGCAGCTTAATGGGGGAGAAACTGTTTTTT. This translates into CASSLMGEKLFF. Complete variable domain (other parts from reference TRBV7-2 and TRBJ1-4): GAGVSQSPSNKVTEKGKDVELRCDPISGHTALYWYRQSLGQGLEFLIYFQGNSAPDKSGLPSDRFSAERTGGSVSTLTIQRTQQEDSAVYLCASSLMGEKLFFGSGTQLSVL.

The gene calls are TRBV7-6 and TRBJ2-2, with D possibly being TRBD1 (6 bases). Germline lookup yields CDR1 SGHVS and CDR2 FNYEAQ. The V and J ends lost 4 bases and 1 base respectively, with 10 bases between them. The CDR3 is 15 residues long. CDR3 protein: CASSYGTLNTGELFF. Written as DNA, the CDR3 is TGTGCCAGCAGCTACGGGACACTGAACACCGGGGAGCTGTTTTTT.

This clonotype showed up just a few times. The chain has TRBV5-4 and TRBJ1-1, with D perhaps TRBD1 (5 bases). Trimming took 3 bases from V and 4 from J, leaving 13 bases between them. Germline V gene sequence: CDR1 SGHNT, CDR2 YYREEE (reference sequence). The CDR3 covers 14 residues. The CDR3 reads CASSSTGGTTEAFF. In DNA form, the CDR3 reads TGTGCCAGCAGCTCCACCGGGGGAACCACTGAAGCTTTCTTT.

In this sample, this clonotype turned up many times. This chain links TRBV10-3 with TRBJ1-3, with D maybe TRBD1 (5 bases). Germline V gene lookup returns CDR1 ENHRY and CDR2 SYGVKD. V was cut by 8 bases and J by 4 bases, with 9 bases left in between. The CDR3 length is 12 residues. The CDR3 region is CAIGTGGNTIYF. CDR3 nucleotides: TGTGCCATCGGGACGGGGGGAAACACCATATATTTT.

The chain couples TRBV20-1 to TRBJ1-2, with 9 bases fitting TRBD1. The CDR3 sequence is 14 residues long. The germline V gene has CDR1 DFQATT and CDR2 SNEGSKA (reference sequence). Unmatched junction bases numbered 2, after V lost 3 bases and J lost 0 bases. CDR3: CSARGQGANYGYTF. The CDR3 coding sequence is TGCAGTGCTAGGGGACAGGGAGCTAACTATGGCTACACCTTC.

This clonotype was recorded a few times. Sequence at one end of the junction differs from germline and may be a read error. The chain has TRBV7-7 and TRBJ2-5; the D gene is possibly TRBD1 (6 bases). The germline V gene has CDR1 SSHAT and CDR2 FNYEAQ (reference sequence). The CDR3 is 15 amino acids. The CDR3: CASSLSGQGRETQYF. CDR3 nucleotide sequence: TGTGCTAGCAGCTTATCCGGGCAGGGGAGAGAGACCCAGTACTTC. The full variable domain, in which reference TRBV7-7 and TRBJ2-5 provide the parts outside the CDR3, is GAGVSQSPRYKVTKRGQDVTLRCDPISSHATLYWYQQALGQGPEFLTYFNYEAQPDKSGLPSDRFSAERPEGSISTLTIQRTEQRDSAMYRCASSLSGQGRETQYFGPGTRLLVL.

This clonotype was recorded a few times. This chain uses TRBV29-1 with TRBJ1-1, with D hard to call. The CDR3 sequence is 12 residues long. Trimming left V 5 bases short and J 4 bases short, with 11 bases between. Germline V gene data show CDR1 as SQVTM and CDR2 as ANQGSEA. CDR3 residues: CSVMEGGTEAFF. The CDR3 DNA follows: TGCAGCGTTATGGAAGGCGGCACTGAAGCTTTCTTT. The whole variable domain, filled in from reference TRBV29-1 and TRBJ1-1, reads SAVISQKPSRDICQRGTSLTIQCQVDSQVTMMFWYRQQPGQSLTLIATANQGSEATYESGFVIDKFPISRPNLTFSTLTVSNMSPEDSSIYLCSVMEGGTEAFFGQGTRLTVV.

This clonotype was detected only a few times. The chain carries TRBV7-2 and TRBJ2-1, with 7 bases fitting TRBD1. CDR1 SGHTA and CDR2 FQGNSA come from the germline V gene. The CDR3 covers 15 residues. Unmatched junction bases numbered 9, after V lost 4 bases and J lost 6 bases. CDR3 protein: CASSSRDRGPNEQFF. DNA for the CDR3: TGTGCCAGCAGCTCCCGGGACAGAGGCCCCAATGAGCAGTTCTTC. Looking up the rest from reference TRBV7-2 and TRBJ2-1 gives the full variable domain: GAGVSQSPSNKVTEKGKDVELRCDPISGHTALYWYRQSLGQGLEFLIYFQGNSAPDKSGLPSDRFSAERTGGSVSTLTIQRTQQEDSAVYLCASSSRDRGPNEQFFGPGTRLTVL.